This TCR beta chain originates from a study of T cells expressing NK-cell markers. Study overall: CD3+CD56+NKG2C+, CD3+CD56+NKG2C- and CD3+CD56-NKG2C+ T cells, once sorted, supplied the TCR beta repertoires. General study points: Whether expanded NKG2C+ T cell clones were HCMV-specific remained unclear. Dominant NKG2C+ clonotypes accounted for roughly 1.0-7.0% of CD8+ T cells in over 5 donors.

Scientists made TCR beta cDNA using 5'RACE template switching with UMIs. TCRdb re-called the 5' RACE reads, yielding one record per CDR3 amino acid sequence without DNA. The sample totals more than 400,000 distinct CDR3 sequences. For this clonotype: Its antigen is not known.

This receptor was obtained from a woman between 18 and 69 years old in good health. The sample was blood T cells: a sorted CD56 or NKG2C T cell subset, CD4+ or CD8+ T cells, or bulk PBMC T cells (not recorded which).

CDR3 loop: CASSPKTGSDTQYF. The V and J genes are TRBV9 and TRBJ2-3; the D call of TRBD1 rests on TCRdb alone, since no DNA is present to check it. CDR3 size: 14 residues. Germline V CDR1 and CDR2: SGDLS, YYNGEE. The full variable domain, with the rest looked up from reference TRBV9 and TRBJ2-3, is DSGVTQTPKHLITATGQRVTLRCSPRSGDLSVYWYQQSLDQGLQFLIQYYNGEERAKGNILERFSAQQFPDLHSELNLSSLELGDSALYFCASSPKTGSDTQYFGPGTRLTVL.